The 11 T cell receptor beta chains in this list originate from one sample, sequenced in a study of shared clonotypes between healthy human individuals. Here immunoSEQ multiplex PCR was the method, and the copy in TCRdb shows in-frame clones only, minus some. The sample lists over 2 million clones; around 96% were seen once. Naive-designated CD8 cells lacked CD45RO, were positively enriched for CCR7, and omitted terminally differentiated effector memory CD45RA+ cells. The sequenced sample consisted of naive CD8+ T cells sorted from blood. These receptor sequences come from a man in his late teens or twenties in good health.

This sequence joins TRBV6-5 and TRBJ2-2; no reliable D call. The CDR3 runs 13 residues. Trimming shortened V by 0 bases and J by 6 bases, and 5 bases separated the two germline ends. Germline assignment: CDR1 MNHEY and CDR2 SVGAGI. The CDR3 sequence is CASSYSVPGELFF. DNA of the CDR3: TGTGCCAGCAGTTACTCAGTCCCCGGGGAGCTGTTTTTT.

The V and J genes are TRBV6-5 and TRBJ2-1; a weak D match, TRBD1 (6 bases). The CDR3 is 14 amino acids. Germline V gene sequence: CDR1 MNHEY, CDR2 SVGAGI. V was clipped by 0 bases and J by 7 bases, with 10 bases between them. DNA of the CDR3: TGTGCCAGCAGTTACTCGAGCCAGGGGAATGAGCAGTTCTTC. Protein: CASSYSSQGNEQFF.

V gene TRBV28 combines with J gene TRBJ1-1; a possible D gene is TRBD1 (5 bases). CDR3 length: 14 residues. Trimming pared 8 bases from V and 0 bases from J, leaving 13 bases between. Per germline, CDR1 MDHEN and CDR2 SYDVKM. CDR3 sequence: CASGPGTLNTEAFF. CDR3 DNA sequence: TGTGCCAGCGGCCCCGGGACTTTGAACACTGAAGCTTTCTTT.

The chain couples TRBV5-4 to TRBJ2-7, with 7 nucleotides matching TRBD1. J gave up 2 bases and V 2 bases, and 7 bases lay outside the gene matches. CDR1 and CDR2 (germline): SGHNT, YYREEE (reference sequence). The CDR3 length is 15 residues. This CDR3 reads CASSLRQGVTYEQYF. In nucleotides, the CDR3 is TGTGCCAGCAGCTTAAGGCAGGGGGTTACCTACGAGCAGTACTTC.

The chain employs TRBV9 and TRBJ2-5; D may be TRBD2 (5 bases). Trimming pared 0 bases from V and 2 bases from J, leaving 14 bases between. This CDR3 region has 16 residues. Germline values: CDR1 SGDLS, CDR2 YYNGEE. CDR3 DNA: TGTGCCAGCAGCGTAGGAGGACGGGAACCTCAAGAGACCCAGTACTTC. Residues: CASSVGGREPQETQYF.

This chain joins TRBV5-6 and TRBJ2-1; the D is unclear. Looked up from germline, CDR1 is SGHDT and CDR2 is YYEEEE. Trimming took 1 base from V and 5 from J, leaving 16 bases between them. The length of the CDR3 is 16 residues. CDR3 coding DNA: TGTGCCAGCAGCTTGAATGCACACTATACGAACAATGAGCAGTTCTTC. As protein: CASSLNAHYTNNEQFF. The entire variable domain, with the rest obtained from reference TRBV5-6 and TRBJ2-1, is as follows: DAGVTQSPTHLIKTRGQQVTLRCSPKSGHDTVSWYQQALGQGPQFIFQYYEEEERQRGNFPDRFSGHQFPNYSSELNVNALLLGDSALYLCASSLNAHYTNNEQFFGPGTRLTVL.

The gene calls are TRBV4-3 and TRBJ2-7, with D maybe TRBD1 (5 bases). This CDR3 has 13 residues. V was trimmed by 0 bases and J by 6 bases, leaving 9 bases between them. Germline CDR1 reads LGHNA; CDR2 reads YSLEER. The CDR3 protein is CASSQDLQGEQYF. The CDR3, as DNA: TGCGCCAGCAGCCAAGATCTGCAGGGCGAGCAGTACTTC.

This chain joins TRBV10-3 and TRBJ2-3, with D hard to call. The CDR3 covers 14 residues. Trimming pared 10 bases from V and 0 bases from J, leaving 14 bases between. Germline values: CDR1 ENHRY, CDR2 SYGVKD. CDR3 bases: TGTGCCACGAAGGACCGTTCTAGCACAGATACGCAGTATTTT. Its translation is CATKDRSSTDTQYF.

The CDR3 sequence: CATSTRQGTYEQYF. CDR3 DNA sequence: TGTGCCACCAGCACCAGACAGGGGACTTACGAGCAGTACTTC. J is TRBJ2-7 and V is TRBV15; TRBD1 agrees at 8 bases. V lost 4 bases, J lost 4 bases, and 6 bases stayed unmatched. Germline CDR1 reads LNHNV; CDR2 reads YYDKDF (reference sequence). The CDR3 length is 14 residues.

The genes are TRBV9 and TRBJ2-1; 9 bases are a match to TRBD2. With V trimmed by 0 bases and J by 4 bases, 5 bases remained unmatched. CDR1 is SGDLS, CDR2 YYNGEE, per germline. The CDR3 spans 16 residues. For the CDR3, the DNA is TGTGCCAGCAGCGTAGGAGGCGGGGGGGAATACAATGAGCAGTTCTTC. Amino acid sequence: CASSVGGGGEYNEQFF.

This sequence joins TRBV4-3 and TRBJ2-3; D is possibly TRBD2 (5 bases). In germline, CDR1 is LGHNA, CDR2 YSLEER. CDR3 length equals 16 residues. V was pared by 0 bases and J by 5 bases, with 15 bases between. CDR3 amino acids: CASSQDLVGAQDTQYF. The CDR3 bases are TGCGCCAGCAGCCAAGATCTGGTGGGAGCCCAAGATACGCAGTATTTT.